The present entry profiles one T cell receptor (beta chain) with its context. Trimming cost V 5 bases and J 1 base; bases outside gene matches: 6. CDR1 and CDR2 (germline): SEHNR, FQNEAQ (reference sequence). This CDR3 comprises 16 residues. The data were taken from a study of control samples from healthy donors and cancer patients. The repertoire was sequenced with immunoSEQ multiplex PCR; TCRdb's copy has only in-frame clones and lacks some. The table shows over 150,000 clones, with approximately 90% occurring only once. The specimen sequenced was blood. The V gene is TRBV7-9, the J gene TRBJ2-1, with 9 bases matching TRBD2. The TCR comes from a young man in good health. Here the CDR3 reads CASSTLAGVSYNEQFF. CDR3 bases: TGTGCCAGCAGCACTTTAGCGGGAGTGTCCTACAATGAGCAGTTCTTC.